This TCR beta chain is drawn from a study of T cell changes during pregnancy in multiple sclerosis. A single count supports this clone. This CDR3 region has 16 residues. Trimming took off 0 bases at V and 0 bases at J, with 12 bases between the two ends. Germline loops: CDR1 SGHRS, CDR2 YFSETQ. The assay was immunoSEQ multiplex PCR, and TCRdb's table has in-frame clones only and misses some. The repertoire holds approximately 40,000 clones, with 92% as singletons. This chain joins TRBV5-1 and TRBJ2-5, with D uncertain. Sequencing used peripheral blood. This sequence was found in a female donor with multiple sclerosis, enrolled in a pregnancy study. CDR3 DNA: TGCGCCAGCAGCTTGGGGCGGCAGAGTTACCAAGAGACCCAGTACTTC. Translation: CASSLGRQSYQETQYF.